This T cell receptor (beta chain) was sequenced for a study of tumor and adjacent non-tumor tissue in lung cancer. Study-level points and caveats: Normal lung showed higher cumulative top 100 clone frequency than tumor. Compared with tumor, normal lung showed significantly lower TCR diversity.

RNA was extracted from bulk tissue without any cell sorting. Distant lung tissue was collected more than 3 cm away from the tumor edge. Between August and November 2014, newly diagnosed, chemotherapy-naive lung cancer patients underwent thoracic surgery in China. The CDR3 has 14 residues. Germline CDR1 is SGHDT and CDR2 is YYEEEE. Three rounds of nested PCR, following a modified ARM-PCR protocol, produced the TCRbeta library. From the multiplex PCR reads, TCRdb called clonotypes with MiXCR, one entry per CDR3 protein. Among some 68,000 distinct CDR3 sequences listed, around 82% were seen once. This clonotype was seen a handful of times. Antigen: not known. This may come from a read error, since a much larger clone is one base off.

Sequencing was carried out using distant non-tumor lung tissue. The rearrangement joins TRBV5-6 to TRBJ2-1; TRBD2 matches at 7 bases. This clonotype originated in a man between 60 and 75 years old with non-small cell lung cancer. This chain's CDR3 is CTSSSPGRNNEQFF. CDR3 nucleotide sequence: TGTACCAGCAGCTCACCCGGGAGGAACAATGAGCAGTTCTTC.